This T cell receptor beta chain was captured in a study of somatic reversion in DOCK8 deficiency (dated by TCRdb to between 2020 and 2021). In terms of the full investigation: In the study, T cell receptor beta repertoires were compared across three groups: DOCK8-deficient patients, DOCK8-revertant patients and healthy volunteers. The ways in which somatic reversion of pathogenic DOCK8 variants alters lymphocyte differentiation and function in DOCK8 deficiency were investigated. The DOCK8-deficient patients included in the study had been described in earlier reports. Study-wide findings and limitations: The methods did not specify, sample by sample, whether the source material for each sample was whole blood or PBMCs.

The method was multiplex PCR. Using EuroClonality-NGS primers, the TRB libraries were generated through a one-step amplicon PCR run on 100 ng genomic DNA. TRB amplicons were sequenced on Illumina MiSeq instruments with 2 x 250 bp version 2 chemistry. Per the authors' processing: IMGT/HighV-QUEST was used for primary TRB sequence analysis and V(D)J annotation. Repertoire diversity and composition were evaluated with VDJtools after removing nonfunctional clones and downsampling for comparisons between samples. TCRdb reprocessed the public reads (quality trimming at Q25 with fastp, clone calling with MiXCR) and kept in-frame beta chains. Rows with one shared CDR3 protein collapse into an entry with the most common genes and DNA. The V and J calls and clone size come from TCRdb's table, not from the authors' own analysis. For this sample there are around 2,800 distinct CDR3 sequences; less than 30% appear just once. Clones ranked in the top ten supply around 9.5% of the sample.

Measured from the cysteine to the phenylalanine, the CDR3 is 15 residues long. Only the CDR3 DNA is retained, 45 bases long and in frame from the first base. V loses 1 base, J loses 2 bases, and the germline ends lie 12 bases apart. CDR1 is given as SGHVS and CDR2 as FQNEAQ, both from the germline V gene. This clonotype is regarded as medium-sized (0.01 to 0.1%). The specificity of this receptor is unknown. No quality values exist for individual bases; no much larger clone is one base distant. Blood for healthy controls was obtained from volunteer donors provided by blood services in Australia and France. Genomic DNA for TCR repertoire analysis was isolated either from whole blood samples or from PBMCs.

In this chain, TRBV7-8 is recombined with TRBJ2-7; the D gene lacks a confident call. The sequence was obtained from a human donor in good health. The material sequenced was peripheral blood. The CDR3 sequence is CASSLGHSRPYEQYF. The nucleotides are TGTGCCAGCAGCTTAGGTCACTCTCGACCCTACGAGCAGTACTTC. Reference TRBV7-8 and TRBJ2-7 genes cover what lies past the CDR3, so the full variable domain is GAGVSQSPRYKVAKRGQDVALRCDPISGHVSLFWYQQALGQGPEFLTYFQNEAQLDKSGLPSDRFFAERPEGSVSTLKIQRTQQEDSAVYLCASSLGHSRPYEQYFGPGTRLTVT.